These 14 T cell receptor beta chains were all obtained from the same sample, sequenced in a study of shared clonotypes between healthy human individuals (TCRdb year 2020). Libraries were built with the immunoSEQ multiplex PCR assay. TCRdb took over this immuneACCESS table, retaining in-frame rearrangements with V and J assigned. Such tables are incomplete; in checked studies, under half of the missing clones stem from an unresolved V gene, and the remainder is unexplained. Recorded for this sample are 700,000 or so clones; more than 70% of them occurred a single time. The ten largest make up 1.8% of the sample. Sequences were obtained from memory CD4+ T cells sorted from blood. The intended sense of this specimen's cell subset or site label: CD45RA-negative fraction. The origin of the receptors is a woman aged 25 to 39 in good health.

The genes are TRBV18 and TRBJ1-2; a weak D match, TRBD1 (6 bases). This CDR3 has 13 amino acids. CDR1 KGHSH and CDR2 LQKENI come from the germline V gene. Trimming removed 3 bases from V and 7 bases from J, with 12 bases in between. The CDR3 region is CASSPGDTTGYTF. The DNA of the CDR3 is TGTGCCAGCTCACCTGGGGACACCACTGGCTACACCTTC.

The rearrangement uses TRBV7-6 and TRBJ2-5; 14 bases are shared with TRBD2. The CDR3 runs 16 residues. CDR1 and CDR2 from the germline V gene are SGHVS and FNYEAQ. The ends lost 3 bases at V and 5 bases at J; junction bases unmatched: 5. This CDR3 is CASSLGLAGVGETQYF. In nucleotides, the CDR3 is TGTGCCAGCAGCTTGGGACTAGCGGGAGTAGGGGAGACCCAGTACTTC.

This clone has a single count. The chain couples TRBV30 to TRBJ2-6; the D is unclear. Trimming left V 0 bases short and J 3 bases short, with 3 bases between. This CDR3 is built from 13 residues. CDR1 and CDR2 from the germline V gene are GTSNPN and SVGIG (reference sequence). CDR3 nucleotides: TGTGCCTGGAGTGTTAGTGGGGCCAACGTCCTGACTTTC. It is translated as CAWSVSGANVLTF.

This CDR3 reads CASSPPRTGDKGYTF. In DNA form, the CDR3 reads TGTGCCAGTAGCCCCCCTCGGACAGGGGATAAAGGCTACACCTTC. The chain carries TRBV19 and TRBJ1-2; 9 nucleotides line up with TRBD1. CDR1 and CDR2 (germline): LNHDA, SQIVND (reference sequence). The length of the CDR3 is 15 residues. J gave up 8 bases and V 6 bases, and 13 bases lay outside the gene matches. The full variable domain, its missing parts supplied by reference TRBV19 and TRBJ1-2, is DGGITQSPKYLFRKEGQNVTLSCEQNLNHDAMYWYRQDPGQGLRLIYYSQIVNDFQKGDIAEGYSVSREKKESFPLTVTSAQKNPTAFYLCASSPPRTGDKGYTFGSGTRLTVV.

The chain combines TRBV18 with TRBJ2-5; D gene ambiguous. The V gene's germline CDR1 is KGHSH and CDR2 LQKENI. This CDR3 has 14 residues. Trimming pared 1 base from V and 5 bases from J, leaving 11 bases between. CDR3: CASSPHQGRETQYF. The CDR3 DNA follows: TGTGCCAGCTCACCACATCAAGGCCGGGAGACCCAGTACTTC.

J is TRBJ2-1 and V is TRBV6-4; D is unclear. This CDR3 has 13 amino acids. Germline-derived CDR1 and CDR2 are MRHNA and SNTAGT. Trimming removed 1 base at V and 9 bases at J, with 10 bases between. Here the CDR3 reads CASSDYSIGEQFF. In DNA, the CDR3 is TGTGCCAGCAGTGACTATTCTATCGGTGAGCAGTTCTTC.

The chain joins TRBV5-1 to TRBJ2-4; D could derive from TRBD1 or TRBD2 (5 bases each). Trimming removed 1 base at V and 2 bases at J, with 10 bases between. The CDR3 totals 15 residues. Per germline, CDR1 SGHRS and CDR2 YFSETQ. The CDR3 bases are TGCGCCAGCAGCTTGATGGGGGTTTCCAAAAACATTCAGTACTTC. Its translation: CASSLMGVSKNIQYF.

This chain links TRBV5-8 with TRBJ2-2, with D perhaps matching TRBD1 (6 bases). Trimming cost V 2 bases and J 5 bases, with 13 bases left between them. The CDR3 contains 15 residues. Germline V gene sequence: CDR1 SGHTS, CDR2 YDEGEE. The chain's CDR3 is CASSFQQGGTGELFF. The CDR3 region has the DNA TGTGCCAGCAGCTTCCAACAGGGTGGAACCGGGGAGCTGTTTTTT. The full variable domain, rest sourced from reference TRBV5-8 and TRBJ2-2, is EAGVTQSPTHLIKTRGQQATLRCSPISGHTSVYWYQQALGLGLQFLLWYDEGEERNRGNFPPRFSGRQFPNYSSELNVNALELEDSALYLCASSFQQGGTGELFFGEGSRLTVL.

This clone was observed a handful of times. This chain uses TRBV30 with TRBJ2-3; 9 bases map to TRBD1. Germline V CDR1 and CDR2: GTSNPN, SVGIG (reference sequence). CDR3 length equals 15 residues. Losses at the gene ends were 2 bases for V and 0 bases for J; bases not matched to a gene: 3. The CDR3 loop reads CAWSTGTGSTDTQYF. The CDR3, as DNA: TGTGCCTGGAGTACCGGGACAGGGAGCACAGATACGCAGTATTTT.

There are a few counts of this clone. The same CDR3 is also encoded by other DNA sequences in this sample. The DNA for the CDR3 is TGCGCCAGCAGCTTGGACTCTTCCTCCTACAATGAGCAGTTCTTC. It encodes CASSLDSSSYNEQFF. The V gene is TRBV5-1, the J gene TRBJ2-1; no clear D. The V end was cut by 0 bases, the J end by 0 bases, with 7 bases between. The CDR3 is 15 amino acids. Germline loops: CDR1 SGHRS, CDR2 YFSETQ. The variable domain in full, completed from reference TRBV5-1 and TRBJ2-1, reads KAGVTQTPRYLIKTRGQQVTLSCSPISGHRSVSWYQQTPGQGLQFLFEYFSETQRNKGNFPGRFSGRQFSNSRSEMNVSTLELGDSALYLCASSLDSSSYNEQFFGPGTRLTVL.

This chain joins TRBV19 and TRBJ2-5, with D perhaps TRBD2 (5 bases). Germline CDR1 LNHDA, CDR2 SQIVND (reference sequence). The CDR3 runs 14 residues. V lost 2 bases to trimming and J lost 1 base, with 8 bases between them. The CDR3 spells CASSIIGSQETQYF. CDR3 DNA: TGTGCCAGTAGTATAATTGGGAGCCAAGAGACCCAGTACTTC.

The chain uses TRBV2 and TRBJ1-5; D remains unclear. V was cut by 3 bases and J by 5 bases, with 8 bases left in between. CDR1 is SNHLY and CDR2 is FYNNEI in the germline V gene. This CDR3 contains 13 residues. CDR3 residues: CASSDVTYQPQHF. The CDR3 DNA follows: TGTGCCAGCAGTGACGTCACCTATCAGCCCCAGCATTTT.

The V gene is TRBV19, the J gene TRBJ2-5; D is undetermined. The DNA end favors TRBJ2-7, so the J call may be wrong. This CDR3 is 13 amino acids long. Germline values: CDR1 LNHDA, CDR2 SQIVND (reference sequence). This CDR3 reads CASSQASSYEQYF. The CDR3 DNA sequence: TGTGCCAGTAGTCAAGCCAGCTCCTACGAGCAGTACTTC.

As for this clone: The same CDR3 arises from other DNA sequences in this sample as well. The rearrangement uses TRBV18 and TRBJ1-3; 9 nucleotides match TRBD1. The CDR3 covers 14 residues. The J segment lost 4 bases and the V segment lost 4 bases, leaving 2 bases of the junction unmatched. Germline assignment: CDR1 KGHSH and CDR2 LQKENI. The CDR3 protein is CASSRGTGGNTIYF. DNA for the CDR3: TGTGCCAGCTCACGCGGGACAGGGGGAAACACCATATATTTT.